This T cell receptor (beta chain) was observed in a study of technical replicates of blood from a few donors (dated by TCRdb to about 2017). In regard to this clone: Its antigen remains undetermined. Base-call qualities are not available, and no considerably larger clone is one nucleotide away.

The CDR3, cysteine through phenylalanine, is 14 amino acids long. The entry retains the CDR3 DNA only, 42 bases that are in frame from base 1. CDR1 and CDR2 (SGHDT, YYEEEE) derive from the germline V gene. A distance of 9 bases separates the germline ends of V and J, which lose 0 bases and 3 bases respectively. Library preparation employed the immunoSEQ multiplex PCR assay. TCRdb limited this immuneACCESS table to in-frame rearrangements with V and J called. A share of clones is missing; checked studies link under half to unresolved V genes, and the rest is unexplained. Counted in this sample were roughly 82,000 clones; around 90% of them appeared once. 0.27% of the sample lies in the top ten.

The sample taken for sequencing was T cells isolated from PBMCs. The chain links TRBV5-6 with TRBJ2-5; too little of a D gene remains to name it. The sequence derives from a human donor in good health. CDR3 loop: CASSLEPLKETQYF. The nucleotide sequence reads as follows: TGTGCCAGCAGCTTGGAGCCTCTTAAAGAGACCCAGTACTTC.